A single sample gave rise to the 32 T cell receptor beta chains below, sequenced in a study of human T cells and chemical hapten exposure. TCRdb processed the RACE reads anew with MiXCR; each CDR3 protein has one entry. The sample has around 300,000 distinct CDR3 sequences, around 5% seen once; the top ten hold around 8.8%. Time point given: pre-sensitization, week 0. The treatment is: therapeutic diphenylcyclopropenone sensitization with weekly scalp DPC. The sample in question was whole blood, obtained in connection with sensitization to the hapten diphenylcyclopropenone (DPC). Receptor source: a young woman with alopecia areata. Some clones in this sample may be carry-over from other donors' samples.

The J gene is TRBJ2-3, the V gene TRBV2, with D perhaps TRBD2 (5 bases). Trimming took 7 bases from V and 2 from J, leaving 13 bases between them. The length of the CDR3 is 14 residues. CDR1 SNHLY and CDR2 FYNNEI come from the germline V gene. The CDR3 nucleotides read TGTGCCAGCATTAGGCTAGCAACCACAGATACGCAGTATTTT. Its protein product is CASIRLATTDTQYF. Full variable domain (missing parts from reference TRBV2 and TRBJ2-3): EPEVTQTPSHQVTQMGQEVILRCVPISNHLYFYWYRQILGQKVEFLVSFYNNEISEKSEIFDDQFSVERPDGSNFTLKIRSTKLEDSAMYFCASIRLATTDTQYFGPGTRLTVL.

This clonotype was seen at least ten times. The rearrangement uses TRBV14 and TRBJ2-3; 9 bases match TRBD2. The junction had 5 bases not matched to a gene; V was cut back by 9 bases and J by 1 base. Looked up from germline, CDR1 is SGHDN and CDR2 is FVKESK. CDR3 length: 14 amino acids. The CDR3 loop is CASKAGGGTDTQYF. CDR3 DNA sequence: TGTGCCAGTAAAGCGGGGGGCGGCACAGATACGCAGTATTTT.

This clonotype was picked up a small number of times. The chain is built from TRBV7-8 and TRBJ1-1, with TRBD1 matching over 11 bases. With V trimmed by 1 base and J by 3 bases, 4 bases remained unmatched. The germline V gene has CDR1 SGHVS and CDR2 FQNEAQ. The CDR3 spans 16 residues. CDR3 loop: CASSLGTGGGYTEAFF. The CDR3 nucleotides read TGTGCCAGCAGCTTAGGGACAGGGGGCGGATACACTGAAGCTTTCTTT. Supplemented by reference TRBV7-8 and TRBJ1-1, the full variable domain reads GAGVSQSPRYKVAKRGQDVALRCDPISGHVSLFWYQQALGQGPEFLTYFQNEAQLDKSGLPSDRFFAERPEGSVSTLKIQRTQQEDSAVYLCASSLGTGGGYTEAFFGQGTRLTVV.

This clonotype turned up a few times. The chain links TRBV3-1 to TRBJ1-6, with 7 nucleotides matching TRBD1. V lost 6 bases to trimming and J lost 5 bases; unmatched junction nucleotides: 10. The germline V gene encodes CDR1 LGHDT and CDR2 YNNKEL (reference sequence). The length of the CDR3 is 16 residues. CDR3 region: CASSRQGGMNNSPLHF. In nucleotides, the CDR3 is TGTGCCAGCAGTCGCCAGGGGGGAATGAATAATTCACCCCTCCACTTT.

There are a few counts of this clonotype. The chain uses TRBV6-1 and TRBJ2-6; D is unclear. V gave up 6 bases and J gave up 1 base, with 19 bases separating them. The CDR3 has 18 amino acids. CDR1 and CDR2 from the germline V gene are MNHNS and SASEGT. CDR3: CASSPRAIQPSGANVLTF. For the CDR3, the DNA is TGTGCCAGCAGCCCCCGTGCCATTCAGCCATCTGGGGCCAACGTCCTGACTTTC.

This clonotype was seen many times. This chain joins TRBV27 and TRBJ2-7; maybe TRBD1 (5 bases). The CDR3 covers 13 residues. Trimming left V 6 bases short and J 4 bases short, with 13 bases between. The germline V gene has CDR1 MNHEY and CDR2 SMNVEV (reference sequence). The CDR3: CASRRTGDYEQYF. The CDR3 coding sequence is TGTGCCAGCAGGAGAACAGGAGATTACGAGCAGTACTTC.

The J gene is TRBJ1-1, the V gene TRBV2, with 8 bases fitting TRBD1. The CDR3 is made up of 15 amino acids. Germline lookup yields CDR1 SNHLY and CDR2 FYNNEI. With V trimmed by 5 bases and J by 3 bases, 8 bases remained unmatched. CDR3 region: CASSYLMTGDTEAFF. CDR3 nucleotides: TGTGCCAGCAGTTACCTTATGACAGGGGACACTGAAGCTTTCTTT.

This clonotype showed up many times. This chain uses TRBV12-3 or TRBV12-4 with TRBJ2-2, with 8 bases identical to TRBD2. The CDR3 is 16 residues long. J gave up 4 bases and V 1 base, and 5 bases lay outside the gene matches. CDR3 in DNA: TGTGCCAGCAGTTTAGTTGGCGGGGGGCGCACCGGGGAGCTGTTTTTT. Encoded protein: CASSLVGGGRTGELFF.

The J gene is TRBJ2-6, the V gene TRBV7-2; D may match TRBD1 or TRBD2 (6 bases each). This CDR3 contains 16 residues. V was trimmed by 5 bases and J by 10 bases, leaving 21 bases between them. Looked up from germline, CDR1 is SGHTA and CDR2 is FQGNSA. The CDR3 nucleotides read TGTGCCAGCAGCCTAGAGCGAGGGGGACTCTCAAACGTCCTGACTTTC. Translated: CASSLERGGLSNVLTF.

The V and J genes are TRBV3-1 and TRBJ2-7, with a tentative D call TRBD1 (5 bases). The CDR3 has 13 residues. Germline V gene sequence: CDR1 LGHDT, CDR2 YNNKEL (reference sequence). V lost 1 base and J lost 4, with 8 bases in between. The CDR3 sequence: CASSQGTTYEQYF. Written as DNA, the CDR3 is TGTGCCAGCAGCCAAGGGACAACATACGAGCAGTACTTC.

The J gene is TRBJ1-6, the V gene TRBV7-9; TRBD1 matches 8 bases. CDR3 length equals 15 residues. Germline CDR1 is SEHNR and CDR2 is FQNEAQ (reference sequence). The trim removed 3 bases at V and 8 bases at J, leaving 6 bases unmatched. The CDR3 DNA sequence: TGTGCCAGCAGCTTGGGGCAGGGGGCAGATTCACCCCTCCACTTT. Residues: CASSLGQGADSPLHF.

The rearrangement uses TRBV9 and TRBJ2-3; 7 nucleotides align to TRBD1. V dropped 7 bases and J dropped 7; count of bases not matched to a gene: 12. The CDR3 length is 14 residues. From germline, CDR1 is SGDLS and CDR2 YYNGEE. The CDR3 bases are TGTGCCAGCGCTCGACAGGGACACCGAAATACGCAGTATTTT. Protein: CASARQGHRNTQYF.

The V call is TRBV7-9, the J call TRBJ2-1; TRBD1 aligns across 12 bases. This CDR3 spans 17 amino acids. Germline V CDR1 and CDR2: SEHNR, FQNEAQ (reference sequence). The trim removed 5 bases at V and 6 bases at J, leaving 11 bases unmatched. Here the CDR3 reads CASSGNPGTGGLNEQFF. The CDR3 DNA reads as TGTGCCAGCAGCGGAAATCCCGGGACAGGGGGCCTCAATGAGCAGTTCTTC.

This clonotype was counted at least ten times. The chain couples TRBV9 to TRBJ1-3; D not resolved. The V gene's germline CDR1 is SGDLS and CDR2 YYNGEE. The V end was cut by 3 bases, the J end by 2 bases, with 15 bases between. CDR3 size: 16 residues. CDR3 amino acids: CASSARPATAGNTIYF. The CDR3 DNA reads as TGTGCCAGCAGCGCGAGGCCCGCCACCGCTGGAAACACCATATATTTT.

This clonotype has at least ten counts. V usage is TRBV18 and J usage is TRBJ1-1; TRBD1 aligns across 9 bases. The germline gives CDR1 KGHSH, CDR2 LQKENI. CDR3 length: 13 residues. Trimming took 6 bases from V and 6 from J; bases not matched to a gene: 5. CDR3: CASSLQGAAEAFF. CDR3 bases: TGTGCCAGCTCTCTACAGGGGGCAGCTGAAGCTTTCTTT.

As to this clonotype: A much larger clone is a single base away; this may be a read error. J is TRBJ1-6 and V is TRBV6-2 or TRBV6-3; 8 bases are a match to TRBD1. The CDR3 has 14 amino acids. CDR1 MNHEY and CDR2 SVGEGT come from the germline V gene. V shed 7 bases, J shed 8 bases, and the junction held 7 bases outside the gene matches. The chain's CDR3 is CASIWTGRHSPLHF. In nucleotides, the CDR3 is TGTGCCAGCATATGGACAGGGAGGCATTCACCCCTCCACTTT.

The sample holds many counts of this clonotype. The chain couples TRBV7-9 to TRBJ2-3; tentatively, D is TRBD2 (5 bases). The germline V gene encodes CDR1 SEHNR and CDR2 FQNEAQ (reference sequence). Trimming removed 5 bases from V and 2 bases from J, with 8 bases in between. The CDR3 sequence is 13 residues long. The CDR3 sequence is CASSGLNTDTQYF. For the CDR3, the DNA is TGTGCCAGCAGCGGACTGAACACAGATACGCAGTATTTT. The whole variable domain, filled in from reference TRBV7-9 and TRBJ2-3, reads DTGVSQNPRHKITKRGQNVTFRCDPISEHNRLYWYRQTLGQGPEFLTYFQNEAQLEKSRLLSDRFSAERPKGSFSTLEIQRTEQGDSAMYLCASSGLNTDTQYFGPGTRLTVL.

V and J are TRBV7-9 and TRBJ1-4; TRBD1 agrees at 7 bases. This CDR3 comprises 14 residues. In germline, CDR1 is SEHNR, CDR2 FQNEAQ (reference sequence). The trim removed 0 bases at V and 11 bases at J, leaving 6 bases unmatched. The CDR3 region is CASSLAEGARKLFF. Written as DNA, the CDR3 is TGTGCCAGCAGCTTAGCGGAGGGGGCGAGGAAACTGTTTTTT.

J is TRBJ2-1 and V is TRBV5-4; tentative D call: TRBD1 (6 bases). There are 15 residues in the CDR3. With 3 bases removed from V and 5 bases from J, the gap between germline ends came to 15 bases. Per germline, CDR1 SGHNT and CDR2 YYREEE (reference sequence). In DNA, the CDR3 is TGTGCCAGCAGCTACCGCTTTTGGACAGACAATGAGCAGTTCTTC. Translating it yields CASSYRFWTDNEQFF. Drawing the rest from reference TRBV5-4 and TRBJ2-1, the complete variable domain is ETGVTQSPTHLIKTRGQQVTLRCSSQSGHNTVSWYQQALGQGPQFIFQYYREEENGRGNFPPRFSGLQFPNYSSELNVNALELDDSALYLCASSYRFWTDNEQFFGPGTRLTVL.

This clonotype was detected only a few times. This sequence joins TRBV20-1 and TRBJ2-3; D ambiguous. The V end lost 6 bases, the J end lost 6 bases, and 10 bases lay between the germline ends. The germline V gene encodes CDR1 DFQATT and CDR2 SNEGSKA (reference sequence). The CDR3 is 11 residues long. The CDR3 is CSAPPIDTQYF. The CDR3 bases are TGCAGTGCCCCACCCATTGATACGCAGTATTTT.

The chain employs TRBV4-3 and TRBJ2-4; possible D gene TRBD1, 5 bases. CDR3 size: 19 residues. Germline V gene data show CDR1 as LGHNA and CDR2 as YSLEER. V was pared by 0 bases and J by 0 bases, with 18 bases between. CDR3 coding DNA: TGCGCCAGCAGCCAAGACCTGAACGTAGGGGTAAAAGCCAAAAACATTCAGTACTTC. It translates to CASSQDLNVGVKAKNIQYF.

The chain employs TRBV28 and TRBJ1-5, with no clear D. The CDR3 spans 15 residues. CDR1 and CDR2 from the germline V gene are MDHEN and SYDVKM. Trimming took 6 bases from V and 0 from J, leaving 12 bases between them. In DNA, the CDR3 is TGTGCCAGCAGACCCTCATCTTATAGCAATCAGCCCCAGCATTTT. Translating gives CASRPSSYSNQPQHF.

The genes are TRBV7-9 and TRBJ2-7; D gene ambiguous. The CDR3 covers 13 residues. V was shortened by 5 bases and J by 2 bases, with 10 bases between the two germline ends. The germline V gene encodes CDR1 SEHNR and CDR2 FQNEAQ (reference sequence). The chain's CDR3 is CASSQSGPYEQYF. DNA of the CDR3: TGTGCCAGCAGCCAGTCAGGTCCCTACGAGCAGTACTTC.

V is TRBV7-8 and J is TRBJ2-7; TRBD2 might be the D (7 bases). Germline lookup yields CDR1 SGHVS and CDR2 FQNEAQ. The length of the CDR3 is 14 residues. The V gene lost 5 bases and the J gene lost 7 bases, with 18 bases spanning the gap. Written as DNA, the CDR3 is TGTGCCAGCAGCCCCTTAGGGGGGGCGCTTGAGCAGTACTTC. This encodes CASSPLGGALEQYF.

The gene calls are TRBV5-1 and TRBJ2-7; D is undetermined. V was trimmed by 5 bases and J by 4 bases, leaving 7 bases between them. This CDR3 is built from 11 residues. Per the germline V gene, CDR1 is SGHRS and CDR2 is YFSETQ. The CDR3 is CASRSEYEQYF. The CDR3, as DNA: TGCGCCAGCAGATCCGAGTACGAGCAGTACTTC.

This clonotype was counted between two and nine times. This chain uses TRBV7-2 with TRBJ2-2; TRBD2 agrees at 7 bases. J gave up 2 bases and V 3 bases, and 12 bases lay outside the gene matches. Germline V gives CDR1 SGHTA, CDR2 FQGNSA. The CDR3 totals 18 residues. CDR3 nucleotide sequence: TGTGCCAGCAGCTTCCTCCGAGGTGGCGGGGGAAACACCGGGGAGCTGTTTTTT. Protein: CASSFLRGGGGNTGELFF. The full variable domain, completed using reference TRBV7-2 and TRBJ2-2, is GAGVSQSPSNKVTEKGKDVELRCDPISGHTALYWYRQSLGQGLEFLIYFQGNSAPDKSGLPSDRFSAERTGGSVSTLTIQRTQQEDSAVYLCASSFLRGGGGNTGELFFGEGSRLTVL.

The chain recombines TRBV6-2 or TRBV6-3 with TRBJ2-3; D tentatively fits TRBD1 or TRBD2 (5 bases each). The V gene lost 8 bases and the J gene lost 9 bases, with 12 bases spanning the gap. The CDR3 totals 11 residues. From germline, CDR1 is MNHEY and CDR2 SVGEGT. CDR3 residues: CASGRGDTQYF. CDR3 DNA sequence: TGTGCCAGCGGGAGAGGGGACACGCAGTATTTT.

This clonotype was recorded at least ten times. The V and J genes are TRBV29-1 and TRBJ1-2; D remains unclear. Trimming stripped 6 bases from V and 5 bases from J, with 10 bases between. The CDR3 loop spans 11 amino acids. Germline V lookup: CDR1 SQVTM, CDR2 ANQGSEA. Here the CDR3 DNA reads TGCAGCGTGAGGGAGCCGTATGGCTACACCTTC. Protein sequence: CSVREPYGYTF.

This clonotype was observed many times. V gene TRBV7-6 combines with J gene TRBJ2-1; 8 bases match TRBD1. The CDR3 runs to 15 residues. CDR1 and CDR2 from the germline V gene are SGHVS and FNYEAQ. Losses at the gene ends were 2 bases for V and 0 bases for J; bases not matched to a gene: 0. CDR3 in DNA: TGTGCCAGCAGCTTACAGGGGGCCTCCTACAATGAGCAGTTCTTC. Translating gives CASSLQGASYNEQFF.

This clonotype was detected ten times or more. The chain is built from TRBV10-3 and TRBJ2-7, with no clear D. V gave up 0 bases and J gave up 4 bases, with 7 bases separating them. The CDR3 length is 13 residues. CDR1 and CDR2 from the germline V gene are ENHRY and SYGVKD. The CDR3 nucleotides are TGTGCCATCAGTGAGTCGCGAGATTACGAGCAGTACTTC. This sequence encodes CAISESRDYEQYF.

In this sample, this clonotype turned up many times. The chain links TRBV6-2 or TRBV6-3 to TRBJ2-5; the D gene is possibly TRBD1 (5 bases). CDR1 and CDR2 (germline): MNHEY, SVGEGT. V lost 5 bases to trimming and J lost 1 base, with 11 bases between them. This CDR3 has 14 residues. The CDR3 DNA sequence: TGTGCCAGCAGTGGTCGACAGAGCCAAGAGACCCAGTACTTC. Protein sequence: CASSGRQSQETQYF.

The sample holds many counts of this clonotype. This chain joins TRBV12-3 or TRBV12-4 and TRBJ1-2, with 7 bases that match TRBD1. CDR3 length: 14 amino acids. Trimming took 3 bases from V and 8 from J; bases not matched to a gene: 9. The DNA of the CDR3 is TGTGCCAGCAGTTTGACTCACACAGGGGACGGCTACACCTTC. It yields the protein CASSLTHTGDGYTF.